A selection of T cell receptor beta chains follows, all from one sample in a study of shared clonotypes between healthy human individuals. Here immunoSEQ multiplex PCR was the method, and the copy in TCRdb shows in-frame clones only, minus some. The sample contains approximately 510,000 clones, 60% to 85% of which appear only once. The sample was PBMCs. The receptors shown here come from a woman between 35 and 50 years old in good health. Some clones in this sample may be carry-over from other donors' samples. Each CDR3 is given without its conserved first and last residue.

11 TRBV4-1 ASSPRDKWGYT
14 TRBV5-6 ASSLALAPSTDTQY
12 TRBV11-2 ASSLARSTGELF
9 TRBV28 ASSPWGEQY
12 TRBV11-2 ASSLVISLNEQF
13 TRBV28 ASSSGLRSGETQY
12 TRBV28 ASSLSRFSYEQY
12 TRBV30 AWSAGTGLETQY
11 TRBV7-2 ASSSQRDQPQH
14 TRBV9 ASSVVVGAIYNEQF
15 TRBV28 ASSLLRGAGGQETQY
13 TRBV10-3 AIRGDRLLNTEAF
14 TRBV28 ASSRLVGKAYNEQF
12 TRBV10-3 AISEATGWETQY
12 TRBV6-4 ASKTSGRANEQF
11 TRBV30 AWSRGEWETQY
12 TRBV11-2 ASSLGTAQETQY
14 TRBV27 ASSLIAGPVPGELF
12 TRBV19 ASSSTGPTDTQY
12 TRBV28 ASSNNGRLYGYT
11 TRBV28 ASRPTGDYGYT
14 TRBV9 ASSPQTGQKTGELF
12 TRBV10-1 ASSESTGATEAF
11 TRBV19 ASSTQDRDEQY
12 TRBV2 ASDQQGNTGELF
12 TRBV7-2 ASRGMVGTDTQY
12 TRBV18 ASSPRGQTYEQY
10 TRBV11-3 ASSLAGGEQH
13 TRBV6-5 ASSYSGQSEQPQH
13 TRBV4-1 ASSQARDSNYGYT
11 TRBV11-2 ASSLGRRDEQY
13 TRBV5-1 ASSLEWRETDTQY
15 TRBV5-6 ASSLVQGLRANTEAF
10 TRBV5-1 ASSPLGYSYT
11 TRBV7-9 ASSLGQGYGYT
12 TRBV28 ASSSPGVDYGYT
13 TRBV15 ATSRNTHSGNTIY
11 TRBV5-1 ASSPSGSREQF
13 TRBV7-3 ASSFGGGLDNEQF
12 TRBV5-1 ASYTGTDTDTQY
14 TRBV4-3 ASSQEVGSGANVLT
14 TRBV27 ASSLQPGLAGETQY
9 TRBV10-1 ASSDRQPQH
13 TRBV5-4 ASSDSGVGTYEQY
10 TRBV2 ASTPWKETQY
12 TRBV28 ASSLTGGNNEQF
11 TRBV7-9 ASSRGLAGELF
14 TRBV28 ASRTTTDTKNTEAF